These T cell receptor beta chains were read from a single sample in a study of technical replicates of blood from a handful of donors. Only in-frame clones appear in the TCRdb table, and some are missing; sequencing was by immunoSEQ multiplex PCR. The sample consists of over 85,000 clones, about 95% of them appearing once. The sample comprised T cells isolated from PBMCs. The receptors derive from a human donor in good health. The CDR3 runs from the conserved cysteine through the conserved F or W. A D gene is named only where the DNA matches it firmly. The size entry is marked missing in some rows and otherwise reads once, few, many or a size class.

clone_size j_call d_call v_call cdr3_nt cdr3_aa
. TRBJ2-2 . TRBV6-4 TGTGCCAGCAGTGACCCCCGGGTAGGCGGGGAGCTGTTTTTT CASSDPRVGGELFF
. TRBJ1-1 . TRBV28 TGTGCCAGCAGTTTCTACGTTATGAACACTGAAGCTTTCTTT CASSFYVMNTEAFF
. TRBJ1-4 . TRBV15 TGTGCCACCAGCAGAGCGGGACCAGGAGGGTTAGAAAAACTGTTTTTT CATSRAGPGGLEKLFF
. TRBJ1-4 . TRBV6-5 TGTGCCAGCAGACCTCGGTCTGCTAATGAAAAACTGTTTTTT CASRPRSANEKLFF
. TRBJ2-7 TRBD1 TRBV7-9 TGTGCCAGCAGCGGCTTAACGTCCACCAGGGGGCCGAAATACGAGCAGTACTTC CASSGLTSTRGPKYEQYF
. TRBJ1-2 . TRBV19 TGTGCCAGTAATCAACAGGGTATCGGCTATGGCTACACCTTC CASNQQGIGYGYTF
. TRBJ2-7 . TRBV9 TGTGCCAGCAGCCCAGGATCTTCCTACGAGCAGTACTTC CASSPGSSYEQYF
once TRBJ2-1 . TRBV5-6 TGTGCCAGCAGCTGGAGCCAGGAGCAGTTCTTC CASSWSQEQFF
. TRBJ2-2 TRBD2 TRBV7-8 TGTGCCAGCAGCCCGCTAGCGGGGTATAACACCGGGGAGCTGTTTTTT CASSPLAGYNTGELFF
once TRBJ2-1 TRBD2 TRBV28 TGTGCCAGCAGTCCCCCCGGGAGTAGCGGGTTATCCTACAATGAGCAGTTCTTC CASSPPGSSGLSYNEQFF
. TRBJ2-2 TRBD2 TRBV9 TGTGCCAGCAGCAACCTTAGGACTAGTAGTACCGGGGAGCTGTTTTTT CASSNLRTSSTGELFF
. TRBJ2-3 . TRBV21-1 TGTGCCAGCAGCGATAAGCGGCCTGGCACAGATACGCAGTATTTT CASSDKRPGTDTQYF
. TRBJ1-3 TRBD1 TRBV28 TGTGCCAGCAGTCCACGTTACAGGGGAATATCGGGAAACACCATATATTTT CASSPRYRGISGNTIYF
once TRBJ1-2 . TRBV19 TGTGCCAGTACTTATCGGGCGGGTCCGATCTTTAACTATGGCTACACCTTC CASTYRAGPIFNYGYTF
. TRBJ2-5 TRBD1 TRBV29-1 TGCAGCGGGGACAGGGGTCCCCAAGAGACCCAGTACTTC CSGDRGPQETQYF
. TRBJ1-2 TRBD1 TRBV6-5 TGTGCCAGTACCGGGACAGGGGGCTTTGGCTACACCTTC CASTGTGGFGYTF
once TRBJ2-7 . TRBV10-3 TGTGCCATCAGCGATCAGGGGGGCGAGCAGTACTTC CAISDQGGEQYF
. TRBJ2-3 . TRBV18 TGTGCCAGCTCCCCACTGGCGGGGATTGATACGCAGTATTTT CASSPLAGIDTQYF
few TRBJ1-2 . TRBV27 TGTGCCAGCAGTTTATCAGGAGGGCCCTATGGCTACACCTTC CASSLSGGPYGYTF
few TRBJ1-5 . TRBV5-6 TGTGCCAGCAGCTTCAGGGCCCTTAGCAATCAGCCCCAGCATTTT CASSFRALSNQPQHF
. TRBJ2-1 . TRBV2 TGTGCCAGCAGCGGACTTATTAACTACAATGAGCAGTTCTTC CASSGLINYNEQFF
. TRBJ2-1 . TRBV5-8 TGTGCCAGCACCTCAGAATTTTGGGCCAATGAGCAGTTCTTC CASTSEFWANEQFF
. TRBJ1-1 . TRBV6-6 TGTGCCAGCCTCCGACAGTATAACACTGAAGCTTTCTTT CASLRQYNTEAFF
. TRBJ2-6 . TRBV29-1 TGCAGCGTTCTCTCCTCTGGGGCCAACGTCCTGACTTTC CSVLSSGANVLTF
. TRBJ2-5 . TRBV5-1 TGCGCCAGCAGCCCCCGGGGCCAAGAGACCCAGTACTTC CASSPRGQETQYF
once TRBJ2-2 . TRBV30 TGTGCCTGGAGTGTGACACGGCCCTCTAACACCGGGGAGCTGTTTTTT CAWSVTRPSNTGELFF
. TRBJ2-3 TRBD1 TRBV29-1 TGCAGCGTTCTAGACAGGGTCACAGATACGCAGTATTTT CSVLDRVTDTQYF
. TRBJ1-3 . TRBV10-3 TGTGCCATCAGTGAATTCGGGGGAAACACCATATATTTT CAISEFGGNTIYF
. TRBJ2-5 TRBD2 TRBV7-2 TGTGCCAGCAGCTTAGTGAGCGGGGGCCAAGAGACCCAGTACTTC CASSLVSGGQETQYF
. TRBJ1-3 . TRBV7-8 TGTGCCAGCAGCTTAGTACGGGGAAACACCATATATTTT CASSLVRGNTIYF
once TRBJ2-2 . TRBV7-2 TGTGCCAGCAGCTTCGCCGGCGGGGAGCTGTTTTTT CASSFAGGELFF
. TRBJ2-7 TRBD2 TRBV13 TGTGCCAGCAGCCTGTGGACTAGCGGGGGGGAGCAGTACTTC CASSLWTSGGEQYF
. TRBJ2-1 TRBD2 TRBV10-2 TGCGCCAGCAGACTAGCGGGAGATTACAATGAGCAGTTCTTC CASRLAGDYNEQFF
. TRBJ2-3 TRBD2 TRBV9 TGTGCCAGCAGCGTAGGATGGGGAGCGGGAGAGGAAGATACGCAGTATTTT CASSVGWGAGEEDTQYF
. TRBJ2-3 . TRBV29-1 TGCAGCGTTTCGACCGGGGTGAGGGTTGGAGATACGCAGTATTTT CSVSTGVRVGDTQYF
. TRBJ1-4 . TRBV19 TGTGCCAGTAGTATAACCCGGACAGATGGCGTCTCAAAACTGTTTTTT CASSITRTDGVSKLFF
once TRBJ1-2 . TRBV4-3 TGCGCCAGCAGCCAAGAAGGAGGGGGGGCGCGAAACTATGGCTACACCTTC CASSQEGGGARNYGYTF
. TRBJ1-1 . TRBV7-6 TGTGCCAGCAGCTTACATGGACAGATCTCGACTGAAGCTTTCTTT CASSLHGQISTEAFF
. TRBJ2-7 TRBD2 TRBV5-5 TGTGCCAGCAGCAGGGGACTAGCGGGGGGGATCTCCTACGAGCAGTACTTC CASSRGLAGGISYEQYF
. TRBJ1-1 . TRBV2 TGTGCCAGCAGTGCTTTCGGGTACATGAACACTGAAGCTTTCTTT CASSAFGYMNTEAFF
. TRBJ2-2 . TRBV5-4 TGTGCCAGCAGCTTGGCCAGGGGAGCCGGGGAGCTGTTTTTT CASSLARGAGELFF
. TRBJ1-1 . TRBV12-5 TGTGCTAGTGGTTTGGGGGGCCCTGAAGCTTTCTTT CASGLGGPEAFF
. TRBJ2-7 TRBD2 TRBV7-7 TGTGCCAGCAGCTTCGGACTAGGCGTCTCCGAGCAGTACTTC CASSFGLGVSEQYF
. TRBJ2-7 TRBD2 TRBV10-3 TGTGCCCTCTCAGCTAGCGGGGAACTTTACGAGCAGTACTTC CALSASGELYEQYF
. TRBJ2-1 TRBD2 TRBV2 TGTGCCAGCAGCGCTACTAGCGGGAGCCGAAAAACAGGGCAGTTCTTC CASSATSGSRKTGQFF
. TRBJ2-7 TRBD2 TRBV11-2 TGTGCCAGCAGCTTAGGGGGACTAGCGGGAAGATACGAGCAGTACTTC CASSLGGLAGRYEQYF
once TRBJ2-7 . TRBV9 TGTGCCAGCAGCCAGAATACCTACGAGCAGTACTTC CASSQNTYEQYF
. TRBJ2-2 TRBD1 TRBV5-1 TGCGCCAGCAGCTTAGACAGGGTTGATGGGACCGGGGAGCTGTTTTTT CASSLDRVDGTGELFF
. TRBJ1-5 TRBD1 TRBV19 TGTGCCAGTAGTACACCCGCAGGGGGAATGCAGCCCCAGCATTTT CASSTPAGGMQPQHF
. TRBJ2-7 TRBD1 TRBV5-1 TGCGCCAGCAGCTCCCCCCGGGACAGGGGCTCCTACGAGCAGTACTTC CASSSPRDRGSYEQYF
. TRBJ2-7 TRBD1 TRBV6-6 TGTGCCAGCAGTTCCCGGGACAGCTACGAGCAGTACTTC CASSSRDSYEQYF
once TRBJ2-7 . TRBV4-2 TGTGCCAGCAGCCTGCAGTTAGCGGATACCTACGAGCAGTACTTC CASSLQLADTYEQYF
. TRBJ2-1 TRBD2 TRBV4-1 TGCGCCAGCAGCCAAGATCTTAGCGGGAGTTTCAATGAGCAGTTCTTC CASSQDLSGSFNEQFF
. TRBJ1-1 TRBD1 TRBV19 TGTGCCAGTAAAACAGGGGGCCAGATGAACACTGAAGCTTTCTTT CASKTGGQMNTEAFF
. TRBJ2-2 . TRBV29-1 TGCAGCGTTCTTGACACGAACACCGGGGAGCTGTTTTTT CSVLDTNTGELFF